The 2 T cell receptor beta chains given below trace back to one sample, sequenced in a study of a mutant IDH1 vaccine in newly diagnosed glioma. Specified time point: baseline, week 1 (first vaccination visit). Indicated treatment: pre-vaccination baseline after standard-of-care therapy. Data came from immunoSEQ multiplex PCR; TCRdb stores just in-frame clones and leaves some out. Among about 98,000 clones listed, about 90% were seen once. This specimen consisted of PBMCs, obtained from a glioma patient treated with radiotherapy, temozolomide or both. The receptors shown here come from a woman in her 50s with glioma.

The chain links TRBV2 to TRBJ2-1; TRBD1 is a possible D gene (6 bases). The V end was cut by 7 bases, the J end by 9 bases, with 10 bases between. The CDR3 totals 11 residues. Looked up from germline, CDR1 is SNHLY and CDR2 is FYNNEI. DNA of the CDR3: TGTGCCAGCATGGTGGGGGCTGAGCAGTTCTTC. Protein: CASMVGAEQFF. The whole variable domain, filled in from reference TRBV2 and TRBJ2-1, reads EPEVTQTPSHQVTQMGQEVILRCVPISNHLYFYWYRQILGQKVEFLVSFYNNEISEKSEIFDDQFSVERPDGSNFTLKIRSTKLEDSAMYFCASMVGAEQFFGPGTRLTVL.

CDR3 loop: CASSSQPYEQYF. CDR3 nucleotide sequence: TGTGCCAGCAGCTCCCAACCCTACGAGCAGTACTTC. The chain carries TRBV9 and TRBJ2-7; D remains unclear. The CDR3 contains 12 residues. Germline values: CDR1 SGDLS, CDR2 YYNGEE. The V end lost 4 bases, the J end lost 2 bases, and 7 bases lay between the germline ends.